This T cell receptor (beta chain) comes out of a study of OX40 agonist ivuxolimab in advanced cancers. Germline CDR1 is SGHRS and CDR2 is YFSETQ. Trimming took 2 bases from V and 0 from J, leaving 15 bases between them. The CDR3 is 18 residues long. TCRdb's copy holds only in-frame clones and misses some; the assay was immunoSEQ multiplex PCR. The sample records around 74,000 clones, roughly 85% being singletons. The material sequenced was CD4+ or CD8+ T cells sorted from blood, taken in a trial of the OX40 agonist ivuxolimab. This TCR was recovered from an adult with an advanced solid tumor such as melanoma, head and neck, liver or kidney cancer. The chain recombines TRBV5-1 with TRBJ2-6; no clear D gene. This chain's CDR3 is CASSLTELSNSGANVLTF. The CDR3 bases are TGCGCCAGCAGCTTAACAGAACTAAGCAACTCTGGGGCCAACGTCCTGACTTTC.